This passage covers 25 T cell receptor beta chains from one sample sequenced in a study of T cell responses to AZD1222 COVID-19 vaccine. The data were produced by immunoSEQ multiplex PCR, yet TCRdb's version contains in-frame clones alone and is incomplete. This table holds approximately 140,000 clones, roughly nine tenths found once. The starting material was peripheral blood, obtained on day 0 of AZD1222 vaccination. The receptor source for this set is an adult in good health.

In this sample, this clone turned up once. The CDR3 bases are TGTGCCAGCAGCCTGATAGCCGGATACTACAATGAGCAGTTCTTC. Protein sequence: CASSLIAGYYNEQFF. The chain has TRBV7-3 and TRBJ2-1, with no clear D. Between the trimmed V and J ends, which lost 5 bases and 3 bases, there was a span of 14 bases. Germline V gene data show CDR1 as SGHTA and CDR2 as FQGTGA. The CDR3 covers 15 residues.

The chain couples TRBV6-4 to TRBJ2-3; D could derive from TRBD1 or TRBD2 (5 bases each). Trimming took off 5 bases at V and 4 bases at J, with 13 bases between the two ends. Per the germline V gene, CDR1 is MRHNA and CDR2 is SNTAGT. The CDR3 contains 14 residues. CDR3 nucleotide sequence: TGTGCCAGCAGTTCTAACGGGGCGGCAGATACGCAGTATTTT. Amino acids: CASSSNGAADTQYF.

The V gene is TRBV4-1, the J gene TRBJ2-7, with D unresolved. V was shortened by 0 bases and J by 0 bases, with 9 bases between the two germline ends. Per germline, CDR1 MGHRA and CDR2 YSYEKL. The CDR3 is 15 residues long. CDR3 residues: CASSQDKRYSYEQYF. The CDR3 DNA reads TGCGCCAGCAGCCAAGATAAGAGGTACTCCTACGAGCAGTACTTC.

V gene TRBV12-3 or TRBV12-4 combines with J gene TRBJ1-5; D uncertain. This CDR3 spans 13 amino acids. Between the trimmed V and J ends, which lost 3 bases and 11 bases, there was a span of 14 bases. The chain's CDR3 is CASSFQYVSAQHF. The CDR3 nucleotides read TGTGCCAGCAGTTTTCAATACGTGTCGGCCCAGCATTTT.

The genes are TRBV5-1 and TRBJ2-5; D tentatively reads TRBD1 or TRBD2 (5 bases each). V lost 7 bases, J lost 1 base, and 26 bases lay in between. This CDR3 comprises 18 residues. CDR1 is SGHRS and CDR2 is YFSETQ in the germline V gene. CDR3 protein: CASRPGLGDGRLQETQYF. CDR3 bases: TGCGCCAGCCGCCCGGGGCTAGGTGACGGGCGACTCCAAGAGACCCAGTACTTC.

The V and J genes are TRBV19 and TRBJ1-6; D unclear. Germline V lookup: CDR1 LNHDA, CDR2 SQIVND (reference sequence). This CDR3 has 15 residues. Trimming stripped 5 bases from V and 5 bases from J, with 13 bases between. The CDR3 DNA follows: TGTGCCAGTAGTTTTGGGGAGGGAGATAATTCACCCCTCCACTTT. Translating gives CASSFGEGDNSPLHF.

The J gene is TRBJ1-1, the V gene TRBV11-2; 8 bases align to TRBD1. The germline gives CDR1 SGHAT, CDR2 FQNNGV. The J segment lost 6 bases and the V segment lost 5 bases, leaving 8 bases of the junction unmatched. CDR3 length: 14 residues. CDR3 protein: CASSATGGPSEAFF. The CDR3 coding sequence is TGTGCCAGCAGCGCTACAGGGGGTCCCTCTGAAGCTTTCTTT.

The genes are TRBV28 and TRBJ2-7; D gene ambiguous. CDR3 size: 14 residues. Trimming pared 2 bases from V and 3 bases from J, leaving 11 bases between. CDR1 and CDR2 (germline): MDHEN, SYDVKM. DNA of the CDR3: TGTGCCAGCAGTTTAGGTCTAGTATTCTACGAGCAGTACTTC. This encodes CASSLGLVFYEQYF.

This rearrangement joins TRBV29-1 to TRBJ1-2, with 9 bases identical to TRBD1. The CDR3 loop spans 14 amino acids. The germline V gene encodes CDR1 SQVTM and CDR2 ANQGSEA. The V gene end was trimmed by 2 bases and the J gene end by 7 bases; junction bases not matched to a gene: 8. The CDR3 DNA sequence: TGCAGCGTTGAAAAGACGGGACAGGGAGGTGGCTACACCTTC. As protein: CSVEKTGQGGGYTF.

The chain recombines TRBV2 with TRBJ1-6; possibly TRBD1 for D (5 bases). This CDR3 comprises 16 residues. Germline CDR1 is SNHLY and CDR2 is FYNNEI. V lost 4 bases, J lost 10 bases, and 20 bases lay in between. The CDR3 DNA follows: TGTGCCAGCAGTGCGAGTTTGAGTCTGGGGACCTCACCCCTCCACTTT. Protein product: CASSASLSLGTSPLHF.

The chain recombines TRBV3-1 (or the pseudogene TRBV3-2) with TRBJ2-5; D possibly corresponds to TRBD2 (5 bases). The CDR3 runs 14 residues. V was clipped by 0 bases and J by 4 bases, with 9 bases between them. The germline CDR1 and CDR2 sequences are LGHDT and YNNKEL (reference sequence). The CDR3 region has the DNA TGTGCCAGCAGCCAAGACGGACTGGGAGAGACCCAGTACTTC. This encodes CASSQDGLGETQYF.

The CDR3 is CASSYRTEDTQYF. The CDR3 bases are TGTGCCAGCAGTTACCGAACCGAAGATACGCAGTATTTT. The rearrangement uses TRBV6-4 and TRBJ2-3; D is unresolved. CDR1 and CDR2 from the germline V gene are MRHNA and SNTAGT. Trimming took off 5 bases at V and 5 bases at J, with 11 bases between the two ends. The CDR3 runs to 13 residues.

The rearrangement uses TRBV18 and TRBJ1-3; no reliable D call. CDR3 length equals 15 residues. Germline V lookup: CDR1 KGHSH, CDR2 LQKENI. Between the trimmed V and J ends, which lost 6 bases and 0 bases, there was a span of 12 bases. The CDR3 region is CASSPGPSSGNTIYF. The DNA of the CDR3 is TGTGCCAGCTCTCCTGGACCGAGCTCTGGAAACACCATATATTTT.

The chain couples TRBV3-1 (or the pseudogene TRBV3-2) to TRBJ1-1, with D hard to call. The germline CDR1 and CDR2 sequences are LGHDT and YNNKEL (reference sequence). The CDR3 spans 13 residues. V was shortened by 3 bases and J by 4 bases, with 9 bases between the two germline ends. For the CDR3, the DNA is TGTGCCAGCAGCCAGAGGCGGAGCACTGAAGCTTTCTTT. Amino acids: CASSQRRSTEAFF.

In DNA, the CDR3 is TGTGCCAGCAGCGTAGTTGGTGGGTCACCCGGGGGTTCACCCCTCCACTTT. Its translation: CASSVVGGSPGGSPLHF. This chain uses TRBV9 with TRBJ1-6; D perhaps matches TRBD1 (5 bases). Trimming removed 0 bases at V and 9 bases at J, with 19 bases between. In germline, CDR1 is SGDLS, CDR2 YYNGEE. The CDR3 is made up of 17 amino acids.

This chain links TRBV24-1 with TRBJ2-1; 12 bases are a match to TRBD2. In germline, CDR1 is KGHDR, CDR2 SFDVKD. The ends lost 2 bases at V and 8 bases at J; junction bases unmatched: 12. There are 18 residues in the CDR3. The DNA of the CDR3 is TGTGCCACCAGTGATTCGAGGGCGTGGCTAGCGGGAGGGGATGAGCAGTTCTTC. Protein: CATSDSRAWLAGGDEQFF.

This clone was found a few times. The chain recombines TRBV12-5 with TRBJ1-5; tentative D call: TRBD1 (5 bases). The CDR3 extends over 15 amino acids. V lost 4 bases to trimming and J lost 3 bases, with 13 bases between them. The germline CDR1 and CDR2 sequences are LGHNT and FRNRAP. The CDR3 protein is CASGSSDSPNQPQHF. CDR3 coding DNA: TGTGCTAGTGGTTCCTCAGACAGCCCCAATCAGCCCCAGCATTTT.

The rearrangement joins TRBV25-1 to TRBJ1-6; D is undetermined. V shed 1 base and J shed 6 bases, with 4 bases lying between them. The CDR3 sequence is 13 residues long. The germline V gene has CDR1 MGHDK and CDR2 SYGVNS. This chain's CDR3 is CASSESVNSPLHF. The CDR3 nucleotides read TGTGCCAGCAGTGAATCCGTTAATTCACCCCTCCACTTT.

V and J are TRBV24-1 and TRBJ2-3, with 12 nucleotides matching TRBD2. Germline loops: CDR1 KGHDR, CDR2 SFDVKD. CDR3 length: 20 residues. Germline trimming cut 2 bases from V and 1 base from J; bases unmatched to any gene: 12. CDR3 in DNA: TGTGCCACCAGTGATTGGGCCCGACTAGCGGGAGCGAGGGGCACAGATACGCAGTATTTT. Translated, it gives CATSDWARLAGARGTDTQYF.

The chain couples TRBV18 to TRBJ2-7; D is unclear. Between the trimmed V and J ends, which lost 6 bases and 6 bases, there was a span of 12 bases. The CDR3 runs to 12 residues. Germline CDR1 and CDR2: KGHSH and LQKENI. The CDR3 DNA sequence: TGTGCCAGCTCGTCCACCTCCATCGAGCAGTACTTC. It translates to CASSSTSIEQYF.

The chain carries TRBV9 and TRBJ1-2; the match to TRBD1 covers 10 bases. The CDR3 is made up of 18 amino acids. The V and J ends lost 1 base and 6 bases, in that order; junction bases with no gene match: 15. Germline V gene sequence: CDR1 SGDLS, CDR2 YYNGEE. DNA for the CDR3: TGTGCCAGCAGCGTAATCGGAGGGACAGGGGAGGGCTCCCATGGCTACACCTTC. Its protein is CASSVIGGTGEGSHGYTF.

The chain employs TRBV7-9 and TRBJ1-1; no definite D call. This CDR3 is built from 13 residues. V was shortened by 6 bases and J by 1 base, with 9 bases between the two germline ends. Germline-derived CDR1 and CDR2 are SEHNR and FQNEAQ (reference sequence). CDR3 sequence reads: CASSSQTNTEAFF. In nucleotides, the CDR3 is TGTGCCAGCAGTTCTCAGACGAACACTGAAGCTTTCTTT.

The chain couples TRBV9 to TRBJ2-1; 9 positions match TRBD2. The CDR3 has 17 amino acids. V was pared by 0 bases and J by 6 bases, with 10 bases of the junction left unmatched. Germline V gene sequence: CDR1 SGDLS, CDR2 YYNGEE. CDR3: CASSVGWGTSKRNEQFF. CDR3 nucleotide sequence: TGTGCCAGCAGCGTAGGGTGGGGGACTAGCAAGCGCAATGAGCAGTTCTTC.

The chain couples TRBV11-3 to TRBJ2-1, with D tentatively TRBD2 (5 bases). The germline CDR1 and CDR2 sequences are SGHNT and YENEEA. V shed 0 bases and J shed 8 bases, with 8 bases lying between them. This CDR3 has 13 residues. CDR3 DNA: TGTGCCAGCAGCTTAGAGAAGAGGGATGAGCAGTTCTTC. Translation gives CASSLEKRDEQFF.

This clone showed up just a few times. The V call is TRBV12-3 or TRBV12-4, the J call TRBJ1-2; TRBD1 matches 10 bases. Germline trimming cut 5 bases from V and 6 bases from J; bases unmatched to any gene: 3. The CDR3 is made up of 13 amino acids. The chain's CDR3 is CASSRTGGDGYTF. The CDR3, as DNA: TGTGCCAGCAGTCGGACAGGGGGGGATGGCTACACCTTC.